This T cell receptor beta chain was captured in a study of technical replicates of blood from several donors. Produced via immunoSEQ multiplex PCR; TCRdb's table is partial and in-frame only. The data contain approximately 100,000 clones, nearly 96% of them singletons. This CDR3 is 14 amino acids long. Trimming took 2 bases from V and 1 from J, leaving 5 bases between them. Per the germline V gene, CDR1 is MGHDK and CDR2 is SYGVNS. The chain couples TRBV25-1 to TRBJ2-2, with D maybe TRBD1 (5 bases). Sequenced: T cells isolated from PBMCs. The clonotype comes from a human donor in good health. As DNA, the CDR3 is TGTGCCAGCAGTGAACAGGGGAACACCGGGGAGCTGTTTTTT. Protein: CASSEQGNTGELFF.